A selection of T cell receptor beta chains follows, all from one sample in a study of beta chain features in type 1 diabetes. Sequenced by immunoSEQ multiplex PCR; TCRdb stores in-frame clones only, minus some. This table holds roughly 220,000 clones, roughly 16% found once. Sequenced sample: naive CD4+ T cells from blood. Source of these receptors: a man aged 25-45 years with type 1 diabetes. Each CDR3 is given with its conserved first and last residue. A D gene is named only where the DNA matches it firmly. The size field is filled for only some rows; it gives once, few, many or a size class.

v_call: TRBV19; clone_size: once; d_call: TRBD2; cdr3_length: 14; j_call: TRBJ2-7; cdr3_nt: TGTGCCAGTAGTCCACTAGCGGGAGTAATAGAGCAGTACTTC; cdr3_aa: CASSPLAGVIEQYF
v_call: TRBV29-1; clone_size: -; d_call: -; cdr3_length: 12; j_call: TRBJ1-3; cdr3_nt: TGCAGCGTTTTTCACTCTGGAAACACCATATATTTT; cdr3_aa: CSVFHSGNTIYF
v_call: TRBV19; clone_size: few; d_call: -; cdr3_length: 14; j_call: TRBJ2-4; cdr3_nt: TGTGCCAGTAGTACCAGACCAGCCAAAAACATTCAGTACTTC; cdr3_aa: CASSTRPAKNIQYF
v_call: TRBV7-2; clone_size: few; d_call: -; cdr3_length: 14; j_call: TRBJ2-3; cdr3_nt: TGTGCCAGCACTGTAGGGCTAGCGAGAGATACGCAGTATTTT; cdr3_aa: CASTVGLARDTQYF
v_call: TRBV2; clone_size: -; d_call: -; cdr3_length: 11; j_call: TRBJ2-5; cdr3_nt: TGTGCCAGCAGTGATGAAGAGACCCAGTACTTC; cdr3_aa: CASSDEETQYF
v_call: TRBV9; clone_size: -; d_call: TRBD2; cdr3_length: 15; j_call: TRBJ2-7; cdr3_nt: TGTGCCAGCAGCGTAGGAGCGGGAGGGAACTACGAGCAGTACTTC; cdr3_aa: CASSVGAGGNYEQYF
v_call: TRBV10-3; clone_size: -; d_call: TRBD1; cdr3_length: 14; j_call: TRBJ2-7; cdr3_nt: TGTGCCATCAGTGCCCGGACAGGTTACTACGAGCAGTACTTC; cdr3_aa: CAISARTGYYEQYF
v_call: TRBV25-1; clone_size: -; d_call: TRBD1; cdr3_length: 16; j_call: TRBJ2-7; cdr3_nt: TGTGCCAGCGCCCCCACCCCGGGACAGGGCTCCTACGAGCAGTACTTC; cdr3_aa: CASAPTPGQGSYEQYF
v_call: TRBV29-1; clone_size: -; d_call: TRBD1; cdr3_length: 12; j_call: TRBJ1-2; cdr3_nt: TGCAGCGTTGTCGGGACAGGGCATGGCTACACCTTC; cdr3_aa: CSVVGTGHGYTF
v_call: TRBV28; clone_size: few; d_call: -; cdr3_length: 11; j_call: TRBJ2-5; cdr3_nt: TGTGCCAGCAGCCTCCAAGAGACCCAGTACTTC; cdr3_aa: CASSLQETQYF
v_call: TRBV18; clone_size: few; d_call: -; cdr3_length: 11; j_call: TRBJ2-7; cdr3_nt: TGTGCCAGCTCTAACTCCTACGAGCAGTACTTC; cdr3_aa: CASSNSYEQYF
v_call: TRBV29-1; clone_size: few; d_call: TRBD1; cdr3_length: 14; j_call: TRBJ2-1; cdr3_nt: TGCAGCGTTCCTACAGACAGGGTTTATGGGGAGCAGTTCTTC; cdr3_aa: CSVPTDRVYGEQFF
v_call: TRBV29-1; clone_size: -; d_call: -; cdr3_length: 15; j_call: TRBJ2-7; cdr3_nt: TGCAGCGTTGTCGACCCGGGTGGGTTTACGGGTGAGCAGTACTTC; cdr3_aa: CSVVDPGGFTGEQYF
v_call: TRBV30; clone_size: -; d_call: -; cdr3_length: 12; j_call: TRBJ2-3; cdr3_nt: TGTGCCTGGAGTGTTACTAGGATCTCCCAGTATTTT; cdr3_aa: CAWSVTRISQYF